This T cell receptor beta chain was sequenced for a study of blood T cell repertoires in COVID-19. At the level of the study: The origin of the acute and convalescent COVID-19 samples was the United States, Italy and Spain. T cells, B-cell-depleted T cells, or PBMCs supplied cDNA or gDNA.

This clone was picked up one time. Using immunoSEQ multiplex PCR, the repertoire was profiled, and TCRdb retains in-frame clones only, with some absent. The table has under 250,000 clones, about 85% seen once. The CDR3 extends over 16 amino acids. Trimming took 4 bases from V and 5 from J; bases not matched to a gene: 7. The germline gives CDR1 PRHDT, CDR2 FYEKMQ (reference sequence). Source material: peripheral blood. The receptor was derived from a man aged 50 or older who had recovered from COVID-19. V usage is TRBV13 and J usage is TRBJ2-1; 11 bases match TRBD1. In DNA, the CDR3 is TGTGCCAGCAGCTCCCGGGACAGGGGGACCCACAATGAGCAGTTCTTC. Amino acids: CASSSRDRGTHNEQFF.